Given below is one T cell receptor (beta chain) in context. Antigen: not known. Sequenced material consisted of expressed TCRB transcripts (all of the isolated RNA was reverse transcribed). Profiled with immunoSEQ multiplex PCR; TCRdb holds only in-frame clones, not every one. Of around 330,000 clones listed, 9.5% to 12% are singletons. The V end lost 6 bases, the J end lost 0 bases, and 12 bases lay between the germline ends. Germline CDR1 and CDR2: MDHEN and SYDVKM. The CDR3 totals 15 residues. The sample comes from a study of beta chain features in type 1 diabetes. Stem cell-like memory, regulatory, central memory and naive CD4+ cells were sorted via CD45RO/CCR7/CD25/CD127/CD95/CD27. The study, taken as a whole, reports: Compared with healthy donors, patients appeared to share more similar naive, central memory and regulatory TCRB repertoires. Patients and controls would share equally any PCR tilt toward shorter templates.

Sequenced material: naive CD4+ T cells from blood. This chain connects TRBV28 to TRBJ2-1, with D possibly TRBD1 on 6 matching bases. The sequence was collected from a woman aged 25 to 39 in good health. The CDR3: CASRLQGSSYNEQFF. The CDR3 nucleotides are TGTGCCAGCAGGCTACAGGGTAGCTCCTACAATGAGCAGTTCTTC.